This T cell receptor beta chain was documented in a study of metastatic and nonmetastatic thyroid tumors. Study at large: Where malignant and benign thyroid patients were concerned, repertoires were compared across blood and tumor or nodule tissue.

The V segment lost 10 bases and the J segment 0 bases; nucleotides outside the gene matches: 5. The CDR3 has 13 amino acids. Germline assignment: CDR1 ENHRY and CDR2 SYGVKD. In the authors' workflow: A papillary thyroid cancer distant-metastasis classifier was built from CDR3 differences across clinicopathological groups. TCRdb re-processed the PCR reads through MiXCR. What appears here as the V and J calls and clone size reflects TCRdb's work, not the paper's. Here the sample spans about 30,000 clones, 20% to 25% being singletons. General study points: Versus benign nodules, malignant thyroid tumors reportedly had significantly higher TCR beta diversity, in blood and tumor.

All patients were untreated before thyroid surgery. This clone has ten or more counts. As yet, its antigen is unknown. Sequencing was performed on blood. The V gene is TRBV10-3, the J gene TRBJ2-7, with 8 bases identical to TRBD2. The clonotype comes from a female donor with papillary thyroid cancer or a benign thyroid nodule (not recorded which). Some clones in this sample may be carry-over from other donors' samples. The CDR3, as DNA: TGTGCCACTCGGACTAGCCTCTCCTACGAGCAGTACTTC. Translated: CATRTSLSYEQYF.